Below, one T cell receptor beta chain is given with its context. This clonotype was recorded a few times. Its cognate antigen has yet to be identified. No base quality values were provided; no much bigger clone lies one nucleotide off. Library preparation used 5' RACE. Sequencing was performed on a NextSeq 500. Unique molecular identifiers were attached to individual cDNA molecules in the TCR library protocol so that sequencing error and PCR bias could be corrected. Both TCR alpha and beta chains were sequenced, and tight co-correlation was observed between alpha and beta sequence abundances in each sample. Per the source publication's procedure: Decombinator V4 was used to annotate the V gene, J gene and CDR3 of the TCR sequences. Expanded TCRs were defined as changing significantly between any two time points under a Poisson model with p below 0.0001. TCR abundances were normalised to the total number of TCRs sequenced per sample and were expressed as counts per million. MAIT TCRs were defined by TRAV1-2 paired with TRAJ12, TRAJ20 or TRAJ33, and iNKT TCRs by TRAV10 paired with TRAJ18. VDJdb, accessed on 1 November 2021, was searched for TCRs annotated for CMV, EBV and SARS-CoV-2, and TCRs annotated for more than one antigen were excluded. In TCRdb, the public reads were trimmed at Q25 with fastp and aligned with MiXCR, with productive beta chains retained. Rows with a matching CDR3 protein are joined into one entry that keeps the most common DNA and genes. The authors' filters were not applied to this entry. Across this sample there are 95,000 to 150,000 distinct CDR3 sequences, with under 15% seen only once. About a fifth of the sample lies in the top ten.

These data come from a study of early T cells in non-severe SARS-CoV-2 infection (dated by TCRdb to the early 2020s). In terms of the full investigation: TCR sequencing used bulk RNA from unsorted whole blood, so alpha and beta chains could not be paired. The paper as a whole reports these results and caveats: VDJdb matching was skewed toward anti-spike CD8 responses and likely underestimated virus-specific expansions, missing private and CD4 specificities.

This was a case-control study nested in a cohort of healthcare workers in London, UK, who had nasopharyngeal swab PCR tests and blood samples taken every week. Healthcare workers were recruited between 23 and 31 March 2020, during the week of the UK lockdown, and were followed weekly for up to roughly 15 weeks. Spanning cysteine to phenylalanine, the CDR3 consists of 16 amino acids. Solely the CDR3 DNA is kept, with 48 bases framed from the first base. V and J are truncated by 4 bases and 5 bases respectively, leaving an intervening sequence of 17 bases. Via the germline V gene (reference sequence), CDR1 is MNHEY and CDR2 SMNVEV.

The specimen was whole blood. The chain joins TRBV27 to TRBJ2-2; the D gene could be TRBD1 or TRBD2, each one agreeing over 5 bases. The sequence derives from an adult who was a healthcare worker with PCR-confirmed SARS-CoV-2 infection or an uninfected control (not recorded which). The CDR3 corresponds to CASSSPGRRRTGELFF. DNA sequence: TGTGCCAGCAGTTCCCCGGGACGACGTAGAACCGGGGAGCTGTTTTTT.